This TCR beta chain originates from a study of blood T cell repertoires in COVID-19. Study background: PBMCs, B-cell-depleted T cells, or T cells were the source of the cDNA or gDNA that made up the material.

TCRdb's copy holds only in-frame clones and misses some; the assay was immunoSEQ multiplex PCR. The profile shows a few hundred thousand clones, more than 70% of them singletons. Germline assignment: CDR1 LGHNA and CDR2 YSLEER. The CDR3 consists of 14 residues. With 1 base removed from V and 2 bases from J, the gap between germline ends came to 8 bases. Enrolled during active infection, Seattle patients were then followed longitudinally. This clonotype was obtained from a woman under 40 with COVID-19, enrolled during active disease. V usage is TRBV4-3 and J usage is TRBJ1-2; D is possibly TRBD1 (5 bases). The sequenced material came from peripheral blood. The CDR3 DNA is TGCGCCAGCAGCCAAGTCGGGGGGAACTATGGCTACACCTTC. This sequence encodes CASSQVGGNYGYTF.